The source of this T cell receptor beta chain is a study of beta chain features in type 1 diabetes. Regarding the study as a whole: A PCR bias possibly favoring shorter templates would apply equally to patients and controls. Across all four CD4+ subsets, people with type 1 diabetes showed modestly shorter TCRB CDR3s. Type 1 diabetes patients had fewer VDJ junction insertions and more deletions.

Every bit of the isolated RNA underwent reverse transcription, so sequencing read expressed TCRB transcripts. Average reads for naive, central memory and regulatory T cell samples were some 3.9 million. The method was immunoSEQ multiplex PCR; TCRdb's version includes in-frame clones alone and lacks a portion of them. The table shows hundreds of thousands of clones, with over 13% occurring only once. The length of the CDR3 is 14 residues. Trimming left V 2 bases short and J 5 bases short, with 14 bases between. Per the germline V gene, CDR1 is SGHNT and CDR2 is YYREEE (reference sequence). Every single donor gave one heparinised blood draw, and these averaged about 116 mL. This clone has just a few counts. Antigen unknown.

This TCR came from a man between 18 and 35 years old with type 1 diabetes. This sequence joins TRBV5-4 and TRBJ2-7; possibly TRBD2 for D (5 bases). Material: naive CD4+ T cells from blood. CDR3 in DNA: TGTGCCAGCAGCTTAGTGGGAGCTTCCCACGAGCAGTACTTC. Translated: CASSLVGASHEQYF. The entire variable domain, with the rest obtained from reference TRBV5-4 and TRBJ2-7, is as follows: ETGVTQSPTHLIKTRGQQVTLRCSSQSGHNTVSWYQQALGQGPQFIFQYYREEENGRGNFPPRFSGLQFPNYSSELNVNALELDDSALYLCASSLVGASHEQYFGPGTRLTVT.